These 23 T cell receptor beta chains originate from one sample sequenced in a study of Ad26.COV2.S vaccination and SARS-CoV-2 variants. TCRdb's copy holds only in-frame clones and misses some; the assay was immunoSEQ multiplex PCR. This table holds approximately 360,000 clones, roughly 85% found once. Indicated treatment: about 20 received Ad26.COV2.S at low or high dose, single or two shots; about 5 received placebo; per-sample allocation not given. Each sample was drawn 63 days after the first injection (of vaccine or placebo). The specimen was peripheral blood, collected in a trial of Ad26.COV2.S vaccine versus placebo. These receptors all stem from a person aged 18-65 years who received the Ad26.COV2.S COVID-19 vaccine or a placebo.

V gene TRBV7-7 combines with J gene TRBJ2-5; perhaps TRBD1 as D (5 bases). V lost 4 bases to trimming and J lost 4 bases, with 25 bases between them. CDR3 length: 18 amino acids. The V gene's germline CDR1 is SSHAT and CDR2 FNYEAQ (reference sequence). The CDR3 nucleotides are TGTGCCAGCAGCTCCCGGGCAGGGTCTGACAAAGGTAGAGAGACCCAGTACTTC. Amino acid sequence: CASSSRAGSDKGRETQYF.

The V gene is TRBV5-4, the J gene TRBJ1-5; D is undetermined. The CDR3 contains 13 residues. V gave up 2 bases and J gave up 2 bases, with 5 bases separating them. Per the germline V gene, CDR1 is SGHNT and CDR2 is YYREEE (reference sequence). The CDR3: CASSFDRNQPQHF. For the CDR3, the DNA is TGTGCCAGCAGCTTCGATCGCAATCAGCCCCAGCATTTT.

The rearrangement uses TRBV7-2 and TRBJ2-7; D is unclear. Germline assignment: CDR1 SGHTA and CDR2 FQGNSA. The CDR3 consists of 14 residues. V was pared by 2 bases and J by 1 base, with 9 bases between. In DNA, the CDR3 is TGTGCCAGCAGCTTAACCGCAGGTTCCTACGAGCAGTACTTC. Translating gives CASSLTAGSYEQYF.

DNA for the CDR3: TGTGCCAGCAGCTTCTTTCAGACGAACACCGGGGAGCTGTTTTTT. Protein product: CASSFFQTNTGELFF. The chain links TRBV7-9 to TRBJ2-2; unclear D gene. The CDR3 runs 15 residues. Germline CDR1 is SEHNR and CDR2 is FQNEAQ (reference sequence). Trimming cost V 3 bases and J 0 bases, with 8 bases left between them.

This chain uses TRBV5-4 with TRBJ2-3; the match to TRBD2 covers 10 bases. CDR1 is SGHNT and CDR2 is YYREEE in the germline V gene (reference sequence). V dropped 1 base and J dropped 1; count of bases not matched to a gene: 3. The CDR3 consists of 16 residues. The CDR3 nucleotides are TGTGCCAGCAGCTTGTATCTAGCGGGGGGCACAGATACGCAGTATTTT. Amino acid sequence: CASSLYLAGGTDTQYF.

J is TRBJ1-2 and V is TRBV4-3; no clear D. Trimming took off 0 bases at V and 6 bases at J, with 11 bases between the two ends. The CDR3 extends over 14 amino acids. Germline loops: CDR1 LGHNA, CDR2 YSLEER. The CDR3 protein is CASSQERTRDGYTF. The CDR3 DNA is TGCGCCAGCAGCCAAGAAAGAACAAGGGATGGCTACACCTTC.

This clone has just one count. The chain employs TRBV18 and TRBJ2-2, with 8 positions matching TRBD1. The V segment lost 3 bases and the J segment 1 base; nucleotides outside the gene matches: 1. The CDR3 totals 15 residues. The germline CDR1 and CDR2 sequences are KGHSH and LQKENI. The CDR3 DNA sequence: TGTGCCAGCTCACCGGGGACAGGGAACACCGGGGAGCTGTTTTTT. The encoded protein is CASSPGTGNTGELFF.

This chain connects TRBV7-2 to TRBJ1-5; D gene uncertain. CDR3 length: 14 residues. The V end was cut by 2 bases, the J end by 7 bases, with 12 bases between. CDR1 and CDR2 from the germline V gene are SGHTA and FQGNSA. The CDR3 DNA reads TGTGCCAGCAGCTTATCTGAATATCAGCAGCCCCAGCATTTT. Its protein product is CASSLSEYQQPQHF.

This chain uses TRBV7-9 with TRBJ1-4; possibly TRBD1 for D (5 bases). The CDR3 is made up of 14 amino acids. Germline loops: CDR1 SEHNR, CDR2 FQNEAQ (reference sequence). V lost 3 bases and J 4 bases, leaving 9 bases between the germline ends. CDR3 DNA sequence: TGTGCCAGCAGCTTGAAACAGGTTAATGAAAAACTGTTTTTT. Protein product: CASSLKQVNEKLFF.

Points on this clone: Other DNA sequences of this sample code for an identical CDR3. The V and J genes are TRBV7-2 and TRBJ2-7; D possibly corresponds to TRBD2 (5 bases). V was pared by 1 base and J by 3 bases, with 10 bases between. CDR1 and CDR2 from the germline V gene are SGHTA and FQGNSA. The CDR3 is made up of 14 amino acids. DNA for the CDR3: TGTGCCAGCAGCTTAGTTCGGGGTAGCTACGAGCAGTACTTC. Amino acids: CASSLVRGSYEQYF.

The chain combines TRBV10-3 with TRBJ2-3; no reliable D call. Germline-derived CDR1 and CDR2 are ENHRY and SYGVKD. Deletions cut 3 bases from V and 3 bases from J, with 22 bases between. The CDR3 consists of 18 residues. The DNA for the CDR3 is TGTGCCATCAGTGATTGGACGGCCGAACTGCGAAGTACAGATACGCAGTATTTT. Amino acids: CAISDWTAELRSTDTQYF.

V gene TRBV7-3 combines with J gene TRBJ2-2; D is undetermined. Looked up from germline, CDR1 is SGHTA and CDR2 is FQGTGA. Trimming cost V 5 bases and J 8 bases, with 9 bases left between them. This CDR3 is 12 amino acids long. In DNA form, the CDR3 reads TGTGCCAGCAGCCGCCCTCCGGGGGAGCTGTTTTTT. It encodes CASSRPPGELFF.

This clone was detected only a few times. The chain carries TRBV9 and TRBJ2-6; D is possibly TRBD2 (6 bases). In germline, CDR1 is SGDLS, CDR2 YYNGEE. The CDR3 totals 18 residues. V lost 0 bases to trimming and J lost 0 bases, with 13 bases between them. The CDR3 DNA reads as TGTGCCAGCAGCGTAGCTAGTAGCGGTGGCTCTGGGGCCAACGTCCTGACTTTC. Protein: CASSVASSGGSGANVLTF.

CDR3: CASSRGYEQYF. Written as DNA, the CDR3 is TGTGCCAGCAGCCGAGGGTACGAGCAGTACTTC. This sequence joins TRBV6-5 and TRBJ2-7; D may be TRBD2 (5 bases). Germline values: CDR1 MNHEY, CDR2 SVGAGI. This CDR3 comprises 11 residues. Between the trimmed V and J ends, which lost 6 bases and 4 bases, there was a span of 7 bases.

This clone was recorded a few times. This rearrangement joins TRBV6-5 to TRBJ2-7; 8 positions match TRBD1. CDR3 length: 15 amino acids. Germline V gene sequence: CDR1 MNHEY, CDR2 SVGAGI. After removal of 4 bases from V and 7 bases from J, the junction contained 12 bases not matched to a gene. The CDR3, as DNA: TGTGCCAGCAGTTTCACCTGGACAGGGCCGGGTGAGCAGTACTTC. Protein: CASSFTWTGPGEQYF.

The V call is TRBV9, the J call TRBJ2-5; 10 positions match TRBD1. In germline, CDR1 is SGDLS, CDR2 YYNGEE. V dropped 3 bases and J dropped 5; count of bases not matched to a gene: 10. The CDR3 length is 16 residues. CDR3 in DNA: TGTGCCAGCAGCGACCCGGGACAGGGGATTTGGGAGACCCAGTACTTC. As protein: CASSDPGQGIWETQYF.

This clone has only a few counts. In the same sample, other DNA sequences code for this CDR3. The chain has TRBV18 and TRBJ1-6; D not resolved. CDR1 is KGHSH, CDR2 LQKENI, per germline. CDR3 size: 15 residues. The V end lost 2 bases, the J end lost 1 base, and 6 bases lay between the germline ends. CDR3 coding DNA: TGTGCCAGCTCACCAGCGGGGTCCTATAATTCACCCCTCCACTTT. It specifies CASSPAGSYNSPLHF.

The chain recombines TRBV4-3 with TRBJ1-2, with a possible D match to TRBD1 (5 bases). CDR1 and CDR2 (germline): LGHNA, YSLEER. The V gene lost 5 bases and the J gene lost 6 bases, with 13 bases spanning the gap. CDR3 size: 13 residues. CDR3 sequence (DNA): TGCGCCAGCAGCGCAAGTTCGGGGGATGGCTACACCTTC. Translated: CASSASSGDGYTF.

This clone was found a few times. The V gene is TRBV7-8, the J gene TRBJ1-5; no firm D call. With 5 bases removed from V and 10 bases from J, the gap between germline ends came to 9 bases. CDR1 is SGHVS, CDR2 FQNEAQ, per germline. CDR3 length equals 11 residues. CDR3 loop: CASSLYDPQHF. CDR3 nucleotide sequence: TGTGCCAGCAGCCTTTACGACCCCCAGCATTTT.

Written as DNA, the CDR3 is TGTGCCAGCAGTAAACCACAGGGGAGCTCCTATAATTCACCCCTCCACTTT. Translating gives CASSKPQGSSYNSPLHF. This chain uses TRBV27 with TRBJ1-6, with TRBD1 matching over 7 bases. The length of the CDR3 is 17 residues. Germline values: CDR1 MNHEY, CDR2 SMNVEV (reference sequence). J was trimmed by 0 bases and V by 5 bases; bases with no gene match: 7.

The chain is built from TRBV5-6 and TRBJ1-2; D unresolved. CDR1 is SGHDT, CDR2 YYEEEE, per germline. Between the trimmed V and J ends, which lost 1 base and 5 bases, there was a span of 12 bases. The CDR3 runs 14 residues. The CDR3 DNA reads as TGTGCCAGCAGCTTGTTCAGTCCGCCTTATGGCTACACCTTC. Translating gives CASSLFSPPYGYTF. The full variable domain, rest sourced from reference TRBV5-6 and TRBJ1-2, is DAGVTQSPTHLIKTRGQQVTLRCSPKSGHDTVSWYQQALGQGPQFIFQYYEEEERQRGNFPDRFSGHQFPNYSSELNVNALLLGDSALYLCASSLFSPPYGYTFGSGTRLTVV.

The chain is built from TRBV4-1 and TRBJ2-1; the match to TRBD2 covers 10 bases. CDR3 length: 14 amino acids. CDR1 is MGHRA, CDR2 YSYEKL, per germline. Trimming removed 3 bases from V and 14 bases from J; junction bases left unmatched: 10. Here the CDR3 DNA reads TGCGCCAGCAGCCAGGGGAGTACTAGCGGGGAGAAGTTCTTC. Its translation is CASSQGSTSGEKFF.

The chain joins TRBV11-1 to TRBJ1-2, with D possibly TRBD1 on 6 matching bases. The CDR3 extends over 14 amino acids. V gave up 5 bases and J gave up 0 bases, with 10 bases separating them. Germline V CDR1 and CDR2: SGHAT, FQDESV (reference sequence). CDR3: CASSRGIANYGYTF. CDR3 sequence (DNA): TGTGCCAGCAGCAGGGGGATCGCTAACTATGGCTACACCTTC. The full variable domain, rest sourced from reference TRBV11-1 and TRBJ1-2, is EAEVAQSPRYKITEKSQAVAFWCDPISGHATLYWYRQILGQGPELLVQFQDESVVDDSQLPKDRFSAERLKGVDSTLKIQPAELGDSAMYLCASSRGIANYGYTFGSGTRLTVV.